This T cell receptor (beta chain) was identified during a study of regulatory T cells in long-lasting Graves disease. The CDR3 consists of 15 residues. Germline values: CDR1 KGHDR, CDR2 SFDVKD. The V gene end was trimmed by 2 bases and the J gene end by 0 bases; junction bases not matched to a gene: 3. The sample's time point: newly diagnosed GD, antithyroid drugs for less than 3 months. From PBMCs, RNA was extracted and then used to make the TCR library. Each patient gave approximately 10 milliliters of EDTA-anticoagulated peripheral blood. This clonotype was found many times. CDR3 regions were amplified by Arm-PCR using iRepertoire HTBI primers to build TCR beta libraries. Original processing methods: Gene usage covered 62 TRBV and 13 to 15 TRBJ segments. TCRdb itself ran the multiplex PCR reads through MiXCR, one entry per CDR3 protein. The V and J calls come from TCRdb's annotation, not from the publication. The table lists over 400,000 distinct CDR3 sequences, about 14% of them singletons.

This sample was also put to use in a study of T cells in Graves' hyperthyroidism and ophthalmopathy. That investigation notes: No ophthalmopathy progression within 18 months constituted stable Graves' hyperthyroidism.

The specimen was peripheral blood mononuclear cells (PBMCs), collected at new diagnosis, from a patient treated with antithyroid drugs. The chain uses TRBV24-1 and TRBJ2-7; TRBD2 agrees at 7 bases. This receptor was taken from a woman aged 45-65 years with Graves disease. The CDR3 sequence is CATSDSGGFSYEQYF. The CDR3, as DNA: TGTGCCACCAGTGATTCGGGGGGATTCTCCTACGAGCAGTACTTC.